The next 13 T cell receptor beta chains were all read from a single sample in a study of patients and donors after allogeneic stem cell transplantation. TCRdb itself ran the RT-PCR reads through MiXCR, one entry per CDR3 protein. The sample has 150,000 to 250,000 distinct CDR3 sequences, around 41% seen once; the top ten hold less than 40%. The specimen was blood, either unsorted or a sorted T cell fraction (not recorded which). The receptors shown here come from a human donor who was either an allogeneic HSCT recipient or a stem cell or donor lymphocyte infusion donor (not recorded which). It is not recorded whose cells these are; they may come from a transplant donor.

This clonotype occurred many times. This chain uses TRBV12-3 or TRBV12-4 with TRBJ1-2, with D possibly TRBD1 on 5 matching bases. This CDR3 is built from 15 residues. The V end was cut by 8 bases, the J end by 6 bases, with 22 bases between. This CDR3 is CASAPRERDDHGYTF. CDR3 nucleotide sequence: TGTGCCAGCGCACCCCGAGAAAGGGACGATCATGGCTACACCTTC.

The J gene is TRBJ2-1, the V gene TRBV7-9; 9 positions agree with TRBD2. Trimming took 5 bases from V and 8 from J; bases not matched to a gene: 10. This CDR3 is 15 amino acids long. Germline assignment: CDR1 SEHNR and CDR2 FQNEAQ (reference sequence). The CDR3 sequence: CASSVGVAGVYEQFF. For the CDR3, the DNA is TGTGCCAGCAGCGTCGGGGTAGCGGGAGTGTATGAGCAGTTCTTC.

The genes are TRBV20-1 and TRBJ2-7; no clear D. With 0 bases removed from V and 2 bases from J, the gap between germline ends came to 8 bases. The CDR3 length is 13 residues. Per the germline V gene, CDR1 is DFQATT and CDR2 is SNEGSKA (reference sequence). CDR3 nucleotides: TGCAGTGCTAGAGAGCACCAGCCCTACGAGCAGTACTTC. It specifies CSAREHQPYEQYF.

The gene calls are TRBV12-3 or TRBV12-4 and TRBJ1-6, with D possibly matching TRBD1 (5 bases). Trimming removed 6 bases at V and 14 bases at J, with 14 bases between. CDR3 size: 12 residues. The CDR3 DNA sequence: TGTGCCAGCAGACTCCCCGGGGGTTCCCTCCACTTT. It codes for CASRLPGGSLHF.

The CDR3 DNA reads as TGTGCCAGCAGTTTACAGGGGCATGAGCAGTTCTTC. This gives the protein CASSLQGHEQFF. The chain uses TRBV12-3 or TRBV12-4 and TRBJ2-1, with D perhaps TRBD1 (6 bases). The V end lost 2 bases, the J end lost 8 bases, and 7 bases lay between the germline ends. The CDR3 is 12 residues long.

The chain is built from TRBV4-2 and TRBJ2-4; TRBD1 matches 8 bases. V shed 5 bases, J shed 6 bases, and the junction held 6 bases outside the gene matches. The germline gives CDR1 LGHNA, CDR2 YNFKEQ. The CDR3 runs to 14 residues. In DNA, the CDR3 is TGTGCCAGCAGCGCGACAGGGGCGCTAAACATTCAGTACTTC. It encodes CASSATGALNIQYF.

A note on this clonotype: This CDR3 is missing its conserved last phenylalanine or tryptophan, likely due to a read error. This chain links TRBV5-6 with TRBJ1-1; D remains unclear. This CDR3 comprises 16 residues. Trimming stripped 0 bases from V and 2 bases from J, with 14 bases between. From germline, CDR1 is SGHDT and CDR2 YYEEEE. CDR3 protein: CASSLEFSNLNTEAFL. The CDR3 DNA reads TGTGCCAGCAGCTTGGAATTCAGCAACCTCAACACTGAAGCTTTCCTT.

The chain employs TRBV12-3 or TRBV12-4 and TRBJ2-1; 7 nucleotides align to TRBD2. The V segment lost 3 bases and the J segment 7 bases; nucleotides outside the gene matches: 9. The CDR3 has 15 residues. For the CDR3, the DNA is TGTGCCAGCAGTTTTTGGCGGGAGAAAGGTAATGAGCAGTTCTTC. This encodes CASSFWREKGNEQFF.

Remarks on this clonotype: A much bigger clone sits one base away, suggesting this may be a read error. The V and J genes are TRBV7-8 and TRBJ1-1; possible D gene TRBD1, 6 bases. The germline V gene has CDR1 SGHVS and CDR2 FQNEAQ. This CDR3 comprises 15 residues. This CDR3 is CASSYLGTLNTEALF. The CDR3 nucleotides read TGTGCCAGCAGCTATCTAGGGACACTGAACACTGAAGCTCTCTTT.

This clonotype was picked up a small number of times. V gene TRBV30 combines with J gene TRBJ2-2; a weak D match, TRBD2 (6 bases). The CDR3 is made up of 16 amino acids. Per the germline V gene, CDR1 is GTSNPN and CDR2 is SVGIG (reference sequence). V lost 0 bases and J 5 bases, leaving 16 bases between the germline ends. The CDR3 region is CAWSVYSEGRTGELFF. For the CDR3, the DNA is TGTGCCTGGAGTGTATATTCGGAGGGGAGGACCGGGGAGCTGTTTTTT.

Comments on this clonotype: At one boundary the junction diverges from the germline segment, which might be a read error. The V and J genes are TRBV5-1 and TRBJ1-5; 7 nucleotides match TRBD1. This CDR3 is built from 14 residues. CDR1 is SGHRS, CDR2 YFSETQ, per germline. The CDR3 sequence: CAGSLVGGGQPQHF. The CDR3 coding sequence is TGCGCCGGCAGCTTGGTAGGGGGCGGCCAGCCCCAGCATTTT.

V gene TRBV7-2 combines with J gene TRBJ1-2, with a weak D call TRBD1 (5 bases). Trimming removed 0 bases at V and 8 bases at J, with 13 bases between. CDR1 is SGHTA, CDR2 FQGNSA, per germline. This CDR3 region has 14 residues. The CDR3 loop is CASSLAGGSEGYTF. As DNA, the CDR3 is TGTGCCAGCAGCTTAGCTGGGGGTTCGGAAGGCTACACCTTC. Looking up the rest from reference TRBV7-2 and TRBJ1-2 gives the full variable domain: GAGVSQSPSNKVTEKGKDVELRCDPISGHTALYWYRQSLGQGLEFLIYFQGNSAPDKSGLPSDRFSAERTGGSVSTLTIQRTQQEDSAVYLCASSLAGGSEGYTFGSGTRLTVV.

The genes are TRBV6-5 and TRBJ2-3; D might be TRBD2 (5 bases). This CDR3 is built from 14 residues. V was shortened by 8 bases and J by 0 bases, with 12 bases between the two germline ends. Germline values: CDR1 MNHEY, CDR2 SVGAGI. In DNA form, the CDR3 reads TGTGCCAGCGGGATGCGGGCAAGCACAGATACGCAGTATTTT. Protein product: CASGMRASTDTQYF.